The text below deals with one T cell receptor beta chain. The antigen remains unidentified. The source of the sample is a study of shared clonotypes between healthy human individuals. Across the whole study: Per donor, three plates held CD4 naive cells, three held CD4 memory, two held CD8 naive and one held CD8 memory. Study-level points and caveats: The donor pool, a small one, limited the genetic and exposure-history diversity represented.

Profiling relied on immunoSEQ multiplex PCR, and the TCRdb table lists in-frame clones only, not all of them. Of 2,500,000 or so clones listed, over 85% are singletons. Germline CDR1 is LGHNT and CDR2 is FRNRAP. The CDR3 length is 13 residues. V was clipped by 2 bases and J by 5 bases, with 9 bases between them. Sequenced input: naive CD4+ T cells from PBMCs. This sample's subset: CD45RA+ positively selected. The TCR was taken from a young man in good health. Some clones in this sample may be carry-over from other donors' samples. The chain combines TRBV12-5 with TRBJ2-5; D not certain. The CDR3 coding sequence is TGTGCTAGTGGTTTGTCCCAGCCGGAGACCCAGTACTTC. It encodes CASGLSQPETQYF.